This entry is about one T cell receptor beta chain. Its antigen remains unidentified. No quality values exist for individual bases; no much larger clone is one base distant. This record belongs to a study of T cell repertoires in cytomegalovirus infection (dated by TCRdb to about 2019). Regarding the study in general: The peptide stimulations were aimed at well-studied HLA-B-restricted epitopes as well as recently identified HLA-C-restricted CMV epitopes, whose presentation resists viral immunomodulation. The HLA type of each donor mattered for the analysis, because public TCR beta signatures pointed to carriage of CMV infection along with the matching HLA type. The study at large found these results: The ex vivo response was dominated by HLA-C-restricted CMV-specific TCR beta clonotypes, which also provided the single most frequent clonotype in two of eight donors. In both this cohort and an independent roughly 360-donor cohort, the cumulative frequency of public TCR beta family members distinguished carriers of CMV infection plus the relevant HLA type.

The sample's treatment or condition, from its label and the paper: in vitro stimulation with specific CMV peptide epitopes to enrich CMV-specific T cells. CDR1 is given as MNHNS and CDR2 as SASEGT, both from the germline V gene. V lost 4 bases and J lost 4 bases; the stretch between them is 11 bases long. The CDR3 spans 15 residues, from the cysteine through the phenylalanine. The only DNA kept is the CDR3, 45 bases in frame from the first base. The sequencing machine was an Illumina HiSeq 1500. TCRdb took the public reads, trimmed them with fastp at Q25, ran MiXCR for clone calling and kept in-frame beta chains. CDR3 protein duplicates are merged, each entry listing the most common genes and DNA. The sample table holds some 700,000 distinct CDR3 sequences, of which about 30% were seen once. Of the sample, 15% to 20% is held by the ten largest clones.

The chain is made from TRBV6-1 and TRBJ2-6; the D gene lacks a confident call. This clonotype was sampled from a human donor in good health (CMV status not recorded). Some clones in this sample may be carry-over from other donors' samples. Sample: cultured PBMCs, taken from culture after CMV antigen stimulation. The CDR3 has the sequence CASSVRPAGANVLTF. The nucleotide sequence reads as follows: TGTGCCAGCAGTGTCCGACCCGCCGGGGCCAACGTCCTGACTTTC.